Detailed here is one T cell receptor beta chain. What it recognizes is unknown. Germline V lookup: CDR1 LGHDT, CDR2 YNNKEL (reference sequence). Trimming cost V 4 bases and J 2 bases, with 12 bases left between them. This CDR3 is 14 amino acids long. The source of the sample is a study of T cell responses to AZD1222 COVID-19 vaccine. Study results and limitations: The study found Spike-specific TCR breadth and depth rose after two AZD1222 doses. Clonal diversity was possibly underestimated, and white British individuals and females predominated among donors. The span of vaccine-associated CD4 TCRs extended across spike, with dominance at 160-218 and 743-854.

Libraries were prepared by immunoSEQ multiplex PCR; TCRdb keeps only in-frame clonotypes and omits some of them. The table lists about 110,000 clones, around 93% of them singletons. The sequence was obtained from an adult who received the AZD1222 COVID-19 vaccine. This material consisted of peripheral blood, taken 28 days after the second AZD1222 dose. This chain joins TRBV3-1 (or the pseudogene TRBV3-2) and TRBJ2-7; D is undetermined. CDR3 region: CASSRRPSTYEQYF. The CDR3, as DNA: TGTGCCAGCAGCCGACGTCCGAGCACCTACGAGCAGTACTTC.